This entry lists 7 T cell receptor beta chains sequenced from one sample in a study of cytomegalovirus exposure and HLA in healthy donors. Primers: 60 Vbeta forward and 13 Jbeta reverse. Data came from immunoSEQ multiplex PCR; TCRdb stores just in-frame clones and leaves some out. The repertoire consists of some 110,000 clones, with approximately 80% occurring once and the leading ten covering 0.85% to 0.9%. Specimen: PBMCs. All receptors come from a woman aged 25-40 years in good health and CMV-seronegative.

The chain recombines TRBV7-2 with TRBJ1-1; D uncertain. V lost 3 bases and J 0 bases, leaving 14 bases between the germline ends. The CDR3 runs to 16 residues. Germline V gene data show CDR1 as SGHTA and CDR2 as FQGNSA. The CDR3, as DNA: TGTGCCAGCAGCTTCGGAGGAGGAGGCATGAACACTGAAGCTTTCTTT. Its translation: CASSFGGGGMNTEAFF.

The chain employs TRBV10-3 and TRBJ1-5; D is ambiguous. The V gene lost 4 bases and the J gene lost 6 bases, with 10 bases spanning the gap. Germline loops: CDR1 ENHRY, CDR2 SYGVKD. The CDR3 contains 13 residues. CDR3 protein: CAISAMVAQPQHF. CDR3 DNA: TGTGCCATCAGTGCGATGGTGGCTCAGCCCCAGCATTTT.

This chain connects TRBV25-1 to TRBJ2-1; a possible D gene is TRBD2 (7 bases). Germline CDR1 is MGHDK and CDR2 is SYGVNS. The V end was cut by 4 bases, the J end by 4 bases, with 14 bases between. CDR3 length: 15 residues. The CDR3 loop reads CASSGRGGPYNEQFF. The CDR3 DNA reads TGTGCCAGCAGTGGAAGGGGGGGGCCGTACAATGAGCAGTTCTTC.

The V gene is TRBV13, the J gene TRBJ2-3; D is perhaps TRBD2 (5 bases). CDR3 size: 14 residues. Looked up from germline, CDR1 is PRHDT and CDR2 is FYEKMQ (reference sequence). V was trimmed by 1 base and J by 6 bases, leaving 11 bases between them. CDR3 sequence: CASSLARVEDTQYF. In nucleotides, the CDR3 is TGTGCCAGCAGCTTAGCGAGGGTCGAGGATACGCAGTATTTT.

The chain joins TRBV27 to TRBJ2-5; 8 positions match TRBD1. Trimming at V came to 4 bases and at J to 8 bases, leaving 12 bases not matched to a gene. This CDR3 is 15 amino acids long. Germline V gives CDR1 MNHEY, CDR2 SMNVEV (reference sequence). Here the CDR3 DNA reads TGTGCCAGCAGTTACACCGGGACAGGTAGTAGAACCCAGTACTTC. It encodes CASSYTGTGSRTQYF.

In its sample, this clone was seen once. This rearrangement joins TRBV5-1 to TRBJ2-1; TRBD2 aligns across 13 bases. The V segment lost 4 bases and the J segment 9 bases; nucleotides outside the gene matches: 7. CDR1 and CDR2 (germline): SGHRS, YFSETQ. CDR3 length: 15 amino acids. The CDR3 coding sequence is TGCGCCAGCAGCCCAACTAGCGGGGGGGCACTTGAGCAGTTCTTC. This translates into CASSPTSGGALEQFF.

The V gene is TRBV5-8, the J gene TRBJ1-2; no definite D call. Trimming left V 0 bases short and J 7 bases short, with 7 bases between. CDR1 SGHTS and CDR2 YDEGEE come from the germline V gene. The CDR3 extends over 12 amino acids. The CDR3 DNA sequence: TGTGCCAGCAGCTTGGATCTTTCTGGCTACACCTTC. This codes for CASSLDLSGYTF.